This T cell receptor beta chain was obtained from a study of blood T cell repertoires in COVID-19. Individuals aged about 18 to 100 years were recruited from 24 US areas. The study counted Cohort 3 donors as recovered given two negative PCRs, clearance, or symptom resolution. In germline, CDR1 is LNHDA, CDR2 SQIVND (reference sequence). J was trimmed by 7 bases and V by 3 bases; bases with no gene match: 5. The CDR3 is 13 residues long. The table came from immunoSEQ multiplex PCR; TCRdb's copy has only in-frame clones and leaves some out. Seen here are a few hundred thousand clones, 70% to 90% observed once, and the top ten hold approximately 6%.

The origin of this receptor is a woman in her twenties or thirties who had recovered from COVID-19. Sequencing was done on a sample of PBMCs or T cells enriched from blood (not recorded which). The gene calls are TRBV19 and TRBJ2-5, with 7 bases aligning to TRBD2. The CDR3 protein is CASSMGLPGTQYF. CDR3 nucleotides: TGTGCCAGTAGTATGGGACTACCCGGGACCCAGTACTTC.